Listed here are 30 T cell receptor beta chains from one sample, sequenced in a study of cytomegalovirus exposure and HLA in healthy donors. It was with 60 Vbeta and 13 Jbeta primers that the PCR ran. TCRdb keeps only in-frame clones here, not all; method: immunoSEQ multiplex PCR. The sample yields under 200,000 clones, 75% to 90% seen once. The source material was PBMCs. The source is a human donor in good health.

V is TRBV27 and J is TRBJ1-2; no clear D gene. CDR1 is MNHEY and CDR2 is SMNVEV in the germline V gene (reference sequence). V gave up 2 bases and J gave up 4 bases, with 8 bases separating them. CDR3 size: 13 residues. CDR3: CASSLVGPYGYTF. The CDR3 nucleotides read TGTGCCAGCAGTTTAGTTGGGCCCTATGGCTACACCTTC.

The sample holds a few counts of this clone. The CDR3 region has the DNA TGTGCCAGCAGTTACTGGCCCGGGGGGAATGAGCAGTTCTTC. This encodes CASSYWPGGNEQFF. The chain employs TRBV6-5 and TRBJ2-1; 7 nucleotides line up with TRBD2. The CDR3 has 14 amino acids. Germline loops: CDR1 MNHEY, CDR2 SVGAGI. J gave up 7 bases and V 1 base, and 4 bases lay outside the gene matches.

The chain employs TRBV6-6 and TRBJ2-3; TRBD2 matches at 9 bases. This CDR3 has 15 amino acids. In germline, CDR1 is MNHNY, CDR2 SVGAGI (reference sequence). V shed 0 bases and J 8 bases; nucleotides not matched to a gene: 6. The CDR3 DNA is TGTGCCAGCAGTTACTCTGCGGGGGGGCCGGGTACGCAGTATTTT. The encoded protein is CASSYSAGGPGTQYF.

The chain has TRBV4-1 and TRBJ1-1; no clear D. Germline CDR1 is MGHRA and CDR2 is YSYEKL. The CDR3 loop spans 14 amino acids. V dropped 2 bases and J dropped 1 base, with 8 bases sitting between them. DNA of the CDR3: TGCGCCAGCAGCCAACCCTACCCGAACACTGAAGCTTTCTTT. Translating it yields CASSQPYPNTEAFF.

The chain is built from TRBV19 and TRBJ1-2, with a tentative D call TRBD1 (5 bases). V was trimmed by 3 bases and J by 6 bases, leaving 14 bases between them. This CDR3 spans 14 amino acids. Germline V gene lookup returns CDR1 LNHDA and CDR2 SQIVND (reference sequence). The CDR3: CASSIQKGPHGYTF. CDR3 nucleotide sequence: TGTGCCAGTAGTATTCAGAAGGGGCCTCATGGCTACACCTTC.

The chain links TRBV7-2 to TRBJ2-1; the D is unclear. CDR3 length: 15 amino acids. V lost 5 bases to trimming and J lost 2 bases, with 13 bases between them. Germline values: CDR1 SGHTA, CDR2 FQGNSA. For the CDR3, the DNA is TGTGCCAGCAGCCGAGTTTCCGCGGCCTACAATGAGCAGTTCTTC. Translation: CASSRVSAAYNEQFF.

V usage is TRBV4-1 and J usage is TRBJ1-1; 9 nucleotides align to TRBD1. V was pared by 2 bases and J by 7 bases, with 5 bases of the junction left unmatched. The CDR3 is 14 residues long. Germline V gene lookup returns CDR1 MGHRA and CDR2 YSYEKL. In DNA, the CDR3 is TGCGCCAGCAGCCAAACGGGACAGGGCCGTGAAGCTTTCTTT. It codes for CASSQTGQGREAFF.

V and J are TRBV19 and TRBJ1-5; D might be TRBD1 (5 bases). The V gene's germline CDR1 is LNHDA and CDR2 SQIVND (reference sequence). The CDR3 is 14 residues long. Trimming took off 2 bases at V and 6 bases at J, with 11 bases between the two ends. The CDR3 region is CASSIQGGSQPQHF. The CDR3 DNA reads TGTGCCAGTAGTATACAGGGAGGGTCTCAGCCCCAGCATTTT.

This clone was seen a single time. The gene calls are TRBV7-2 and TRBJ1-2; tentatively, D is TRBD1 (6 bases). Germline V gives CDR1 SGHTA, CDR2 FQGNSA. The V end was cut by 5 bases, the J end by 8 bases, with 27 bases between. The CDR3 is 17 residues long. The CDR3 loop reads CASSVSLGMGAAKGYTF. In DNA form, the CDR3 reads TGTGCCAGCAGCGTCTCCCTGGGGATGGGGGCCGCTAAAGGCTACACCTTC.

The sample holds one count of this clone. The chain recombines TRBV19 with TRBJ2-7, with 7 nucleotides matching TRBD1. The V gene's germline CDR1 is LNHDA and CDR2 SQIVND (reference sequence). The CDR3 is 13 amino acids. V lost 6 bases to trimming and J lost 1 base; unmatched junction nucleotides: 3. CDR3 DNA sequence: TGTGCCAGTAGCCGACAGGGTTCCTACGAGCAGTACTTC. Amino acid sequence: CASSRQGSYEQYF.

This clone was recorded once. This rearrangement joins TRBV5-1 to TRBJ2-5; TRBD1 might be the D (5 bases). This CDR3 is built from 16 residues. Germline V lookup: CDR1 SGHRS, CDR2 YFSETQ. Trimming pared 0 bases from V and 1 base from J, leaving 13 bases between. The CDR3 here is CASSLGVRASQETQYF. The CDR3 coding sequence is TGCGCCAGCAGCTTGGGTGTCAGGGCCTCCCAAGAGACCCAGTACTTC.

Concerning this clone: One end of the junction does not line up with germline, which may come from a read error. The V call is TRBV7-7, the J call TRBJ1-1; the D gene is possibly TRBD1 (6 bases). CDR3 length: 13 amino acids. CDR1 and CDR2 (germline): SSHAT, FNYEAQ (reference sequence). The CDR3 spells CASSLNRDTEAFF. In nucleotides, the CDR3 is TGTGCTAGCAGCTTAAACAGGGACACTGAAGCTTTCTTT.

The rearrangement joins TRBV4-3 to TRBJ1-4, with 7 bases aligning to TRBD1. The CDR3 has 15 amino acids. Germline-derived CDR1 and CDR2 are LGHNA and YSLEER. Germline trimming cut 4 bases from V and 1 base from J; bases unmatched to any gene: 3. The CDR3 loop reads CASSLRGRTNEKLFF. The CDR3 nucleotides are TGCGCCAGCAGCCTAAGGGGGCGAACTAATGAAAAACTGTTTTTT.

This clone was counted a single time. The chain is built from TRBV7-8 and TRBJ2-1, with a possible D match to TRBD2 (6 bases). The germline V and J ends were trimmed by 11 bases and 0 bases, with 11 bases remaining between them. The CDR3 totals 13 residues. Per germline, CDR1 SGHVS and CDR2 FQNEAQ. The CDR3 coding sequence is TGTGCCTCTGGGGGGAGCTCCTACAATGAGCAGTTCTTC. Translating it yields CASGGSSYNEQFF.

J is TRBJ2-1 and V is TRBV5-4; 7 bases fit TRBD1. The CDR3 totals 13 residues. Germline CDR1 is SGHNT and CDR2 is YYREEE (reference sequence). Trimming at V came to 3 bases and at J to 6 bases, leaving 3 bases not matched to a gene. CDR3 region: CASSSRQGNEQFF. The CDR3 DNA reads TGTGCCAGCAGCTCGAGACAGGGCAATGAGCAGTTCTTC.

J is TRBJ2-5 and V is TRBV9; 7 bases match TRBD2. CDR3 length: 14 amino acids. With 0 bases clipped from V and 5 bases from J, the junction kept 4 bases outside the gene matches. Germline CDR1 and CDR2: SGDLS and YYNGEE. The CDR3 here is CASSVVGGEETQYF. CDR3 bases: TGTGCCAGCAGCGTAGTGGGGGGGGAGGAGACCCAGTACTTC.

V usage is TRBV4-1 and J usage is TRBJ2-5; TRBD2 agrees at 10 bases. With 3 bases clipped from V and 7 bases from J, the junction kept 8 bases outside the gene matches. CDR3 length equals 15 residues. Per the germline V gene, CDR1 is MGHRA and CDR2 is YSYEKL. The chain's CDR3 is CASSQRLAGLGTQYF. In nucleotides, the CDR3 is TGCGCCAGCAGCCAGAGACTAGCGGGTCTTGGGACCCAGTACTTC.

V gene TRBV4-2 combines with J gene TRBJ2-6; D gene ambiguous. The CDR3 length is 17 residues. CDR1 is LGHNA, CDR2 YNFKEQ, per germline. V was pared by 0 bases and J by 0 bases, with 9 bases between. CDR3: CASSQDEQSSGANVLTF. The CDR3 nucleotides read TGTGCCAGCAGCCAAGACGAACAGTCCTCTGGGGCCAACGTCCTGACTTTC.

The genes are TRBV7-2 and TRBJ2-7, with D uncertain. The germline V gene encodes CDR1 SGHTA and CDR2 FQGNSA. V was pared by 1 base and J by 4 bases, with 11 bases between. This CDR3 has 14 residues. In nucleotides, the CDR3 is TGTGCCAGCAGCTTAGAAGCCGGTCTTTACGAGCAGTACTTC. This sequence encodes CASSLEAGLYEQYF.

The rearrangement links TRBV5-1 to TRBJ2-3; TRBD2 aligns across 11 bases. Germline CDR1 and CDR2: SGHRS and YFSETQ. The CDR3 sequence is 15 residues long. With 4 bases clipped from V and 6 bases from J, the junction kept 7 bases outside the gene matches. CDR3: CASSKIAGGRDTQYF. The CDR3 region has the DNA TGCGCCAGCAGCAAAATAGCGGGGGGGCGCGATACGCAGTATTTT.

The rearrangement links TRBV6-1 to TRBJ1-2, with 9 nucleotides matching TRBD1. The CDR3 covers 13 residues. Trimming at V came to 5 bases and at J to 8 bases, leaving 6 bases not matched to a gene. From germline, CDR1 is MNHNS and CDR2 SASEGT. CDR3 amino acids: CASSPGTGIGYTF. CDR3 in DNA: TGTGCCAGCAGTCCCGGGACAGGGATCGGCTACACCTTC.

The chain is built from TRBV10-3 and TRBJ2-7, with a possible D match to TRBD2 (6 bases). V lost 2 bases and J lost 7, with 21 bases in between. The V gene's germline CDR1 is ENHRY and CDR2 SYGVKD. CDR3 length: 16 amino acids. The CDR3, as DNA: TGTGCCATCAGTGAGCAAGTAGAGGCGGGACCGGGGGAGCAGTACTTC. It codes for CAISEQVEAGPGEQYF.

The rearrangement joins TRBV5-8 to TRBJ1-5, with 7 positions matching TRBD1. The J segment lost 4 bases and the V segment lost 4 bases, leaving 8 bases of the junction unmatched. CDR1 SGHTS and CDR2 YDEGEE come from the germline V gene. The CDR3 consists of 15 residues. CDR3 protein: CASSPRTGPNQPQHF. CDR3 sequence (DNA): TGTGCCAGCAGCCCCAGGACAGGCCCAAATCAGCCCCAGCATTTT.

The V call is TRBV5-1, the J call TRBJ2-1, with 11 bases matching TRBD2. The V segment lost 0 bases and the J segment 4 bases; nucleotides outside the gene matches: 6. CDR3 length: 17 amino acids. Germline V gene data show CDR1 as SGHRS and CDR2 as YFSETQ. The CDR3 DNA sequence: TGCGCCAGCAGCTTGGAATCTAGCGGGGGGTTATACAATGAGCAGTTCTTC. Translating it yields CASSLESSGGLYNEQFF.

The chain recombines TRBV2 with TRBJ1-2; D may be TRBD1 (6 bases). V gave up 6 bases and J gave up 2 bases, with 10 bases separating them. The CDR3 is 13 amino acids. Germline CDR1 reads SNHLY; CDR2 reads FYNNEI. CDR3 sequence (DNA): TGTGCCAGCAGCAGGGGCGAGAACTATGGCTACACCTTC. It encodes CASSRGENYGYTF. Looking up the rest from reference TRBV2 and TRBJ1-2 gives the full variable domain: EPEVTQTPSHQVTQMGQEVILRCVPISNHLYFYWYRQILGQKVEFLVSFYNNEISEKSEIFDDQFSVERPDGSNFTLKIRSTKLEDSAMYFCASSRGENYGYTFGSGTRLTVV.

This CDR3 reads CASSLSASRGNEQFF. The CDR3 region has the DNA TGTGCCAGCAGCTTAAGCGCTAGCAGGGGCAATGAGCAGTTCTTC. The rearrangement uses TRBV7-8 and TRBJ2-1; tentatively, D is TRBD1 (6 bases). With 2 bases removed from V and 6 bases from J, the gap between germline ends came to 14 bases. CDR1 is SGHVS, CDR2 FQNEAQ, per germline. The CDR3 is 15 amino acids. The full variable domain, with the rest looked up from reference TRBV7-8 and TRBJ2-1, is GAGVSQSPRYKVAKRGQDVALRCDPISGHVSLFWYQQALGQGPEFLTYFQNEAQLDKSGLPSDRFFAERPEGSVSTLKIQRTQQEDSAVYLCASSLSASRGNEQFFGPGTRLTVL.

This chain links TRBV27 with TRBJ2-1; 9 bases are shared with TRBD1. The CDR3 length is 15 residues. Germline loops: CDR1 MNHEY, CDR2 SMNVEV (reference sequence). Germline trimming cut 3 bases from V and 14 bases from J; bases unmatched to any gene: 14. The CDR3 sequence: CASSLEGQGRVRKFF. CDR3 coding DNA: TGTGCCAGCAGTTTGGAGGGACAGGGTCGGGTTCGGAAGTTCTTC.

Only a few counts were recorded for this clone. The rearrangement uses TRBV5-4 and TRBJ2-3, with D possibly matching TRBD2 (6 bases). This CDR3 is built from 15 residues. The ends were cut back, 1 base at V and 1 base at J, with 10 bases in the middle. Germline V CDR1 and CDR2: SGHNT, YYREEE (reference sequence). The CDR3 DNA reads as TGTGCCAGCAGCTTGCCTACTAGCCGCACAGATACGCAGTATTTT. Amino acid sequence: CASSLPTSRTDTQYF.

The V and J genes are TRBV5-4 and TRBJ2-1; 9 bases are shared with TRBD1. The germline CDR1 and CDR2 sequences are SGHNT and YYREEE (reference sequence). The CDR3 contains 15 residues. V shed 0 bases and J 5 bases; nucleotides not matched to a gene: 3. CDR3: CASSLEGTGNNEQFF. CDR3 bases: TGTGCCAGCAGCTTGGAAGGGACAGGGAACAATGAGCAGTTCTTC.

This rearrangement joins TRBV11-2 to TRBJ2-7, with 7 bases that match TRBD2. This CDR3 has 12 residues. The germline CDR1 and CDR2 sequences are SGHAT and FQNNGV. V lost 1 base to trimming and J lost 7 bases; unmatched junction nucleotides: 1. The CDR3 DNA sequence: TGTGCCAGCAGCTTAGCTAGCGGAGAGCAGTACTTC. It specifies CASSLASGEQYF.